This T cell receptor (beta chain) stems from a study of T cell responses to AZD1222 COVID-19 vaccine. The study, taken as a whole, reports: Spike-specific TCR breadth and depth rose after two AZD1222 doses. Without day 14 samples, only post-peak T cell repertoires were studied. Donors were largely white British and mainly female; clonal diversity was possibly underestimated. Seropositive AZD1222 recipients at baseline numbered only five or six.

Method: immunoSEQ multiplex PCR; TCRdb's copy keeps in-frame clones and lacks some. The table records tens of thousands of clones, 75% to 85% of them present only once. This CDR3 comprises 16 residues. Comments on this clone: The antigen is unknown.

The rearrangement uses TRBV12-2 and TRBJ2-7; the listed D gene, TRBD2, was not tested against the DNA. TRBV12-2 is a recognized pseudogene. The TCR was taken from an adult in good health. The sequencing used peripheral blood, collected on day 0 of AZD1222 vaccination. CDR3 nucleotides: TGTGCAAGTCGCTCCCCCAACTTCCGGTCCCCCTACGAGCAGTACTTC. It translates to CASRSPNFRSPYEQYF.